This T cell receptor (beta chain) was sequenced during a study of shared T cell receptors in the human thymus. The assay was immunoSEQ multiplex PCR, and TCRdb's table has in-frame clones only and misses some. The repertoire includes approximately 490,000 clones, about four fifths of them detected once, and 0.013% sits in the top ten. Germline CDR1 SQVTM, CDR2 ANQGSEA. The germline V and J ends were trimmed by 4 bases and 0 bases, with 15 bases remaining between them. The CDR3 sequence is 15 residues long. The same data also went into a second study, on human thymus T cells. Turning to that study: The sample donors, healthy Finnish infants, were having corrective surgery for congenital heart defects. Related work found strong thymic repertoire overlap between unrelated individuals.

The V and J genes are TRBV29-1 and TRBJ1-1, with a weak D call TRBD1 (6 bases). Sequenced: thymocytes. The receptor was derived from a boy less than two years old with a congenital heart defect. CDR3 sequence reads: CSVGAGVAMNTEAFF. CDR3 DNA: TGCAGCGTTGGGGCAGGGGTTGCTATGAACACTGAAGCTTTCTTT. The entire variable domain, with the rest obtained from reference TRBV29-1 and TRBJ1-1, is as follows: SAVISQKPSRDICQRGTSLTIQCQVDSQVTMMFWYRQQPGQSLTLIATANQGSEATYESGFVIDKFPISRPNLTFSTLTVSNMSPEDSSIYLCSVGAGVAMNTEAFFGQGTRLTVV.